This TCR beta chain was sequenced during a study of blood T cell repertoires in COVID-19 (dated by TCRdb to the early 2020s). About the study as a whole: Collaborator samples came from the United States, Italy and Spain and covered acute and convalescent phases of COVID-19. The prospective study material was composed of cDNA or gDNA derived from T cells, B-cell-depleted T cells, or PBMCs. A de-identified subject ID, COVID-19 status, age in years and sex were almost always included in the sample metadata. A freely available public database, intended as a resource for researchers studying the immune response to SARS-CoV-2, is where the repertoires were released. Samples were obtained from the ongoing ImmuneRACE study (first 160 participants) and from 950 to 1,500 subjects provided by 6 global collaborators. Where available, HLA class I and class II types were obtained from metadata supplied by the sample provider rather than from assay-based typing. Deeply sampled blood TCRbeta repertoires from subjects exposed to, actively infected with, or recovered from COVID-19 were included in the dataset.

Participants in the prospective study were enrolled through a virtual design, were aged roughly 18 to 90 years, and lived in 24 United States geographic areas. In the prospective study, participants were assigned to cohorts based on the clinical history participants reported in a screening survey and a study questionnaire. Exposed participants had been in contact, within 2 weeks of entering the study, with a person who had a PCR-confirmed or clinician-diagnosed case of COVID-19. Each participant in the prospective study had whole blood, serum and a nasopharyngeal or oropharyngeal swab collected by mobile phlebotomists. Participants in the prospective study had the option to provide additional blood draws and questionnaires over a roughly 2-month period. Prospective study blood samples were shipped either frozen or at room temperature before DNA extraction. V drops 1 base and J drops 9 bases, leaving 12 bases in between. The germline V gene sets CDR1 to SGHNT and CDR2 to YENEEA. The CDR3 runs 14 residues from the cysteine to the phenylalanine. CDR3 DNA is the only sequence kept; it has 42 bases, read in frame from the first base.

The investigation overall reported the following: How much clinical and demographic metadata was included differed by source and by participant, and the metadata was provided uncurated.

The immunoSEQ Assay, a bias-controlled multiplex PCR, was used to amplify TCRbeta CDR3 regions from genomic DNA. The original pipeline was this. Nucleated cell counts per sample were estimated from amplification of reference gene primers within the assay. Sequence reads were collapsed and filtered to measure the absolute abundance of every unique TCRbeta CDR3 rearrangement. Productive Simpson clonality was computed per sample as the square root of Simpson's diversity index over productive rearrangements. TCRdb stores this immuneACCESS table with in-frame sequences only. Part of the clones is absent; in the studies checked, under half of the shortfall reflects unresolved V genes, and no reason is known for the rest. V and J calls and clone size follow that table, whereas D and trimming were derived from the DNA. Recorded for this sample are 150,000 or so clones; roughly 87% of them occurred a single time. The biggest ten clones account for approximately 4% of the sample.

Turning to this clone: What antigen it recognizes has not been identified. Per-base qualities were not stored, and no clone one base away is much larger.

This receptor was obtained from a woman in her thirties or forties who had been exposed to COVID-19. The rearranged chain carries TRBV11-3 and TRBJ2-2; a weak D assignment points to TRBD1 (5 bases agree). Sequencing input: PBMCs or T cells enriched from blood (not recorded which). The DNA reads TGTGCCAGCAGCTTAGGGGCAGGGCACCGGGAGCTGTTTTTT. The resulting protein is CASSLGAGHRELFF.